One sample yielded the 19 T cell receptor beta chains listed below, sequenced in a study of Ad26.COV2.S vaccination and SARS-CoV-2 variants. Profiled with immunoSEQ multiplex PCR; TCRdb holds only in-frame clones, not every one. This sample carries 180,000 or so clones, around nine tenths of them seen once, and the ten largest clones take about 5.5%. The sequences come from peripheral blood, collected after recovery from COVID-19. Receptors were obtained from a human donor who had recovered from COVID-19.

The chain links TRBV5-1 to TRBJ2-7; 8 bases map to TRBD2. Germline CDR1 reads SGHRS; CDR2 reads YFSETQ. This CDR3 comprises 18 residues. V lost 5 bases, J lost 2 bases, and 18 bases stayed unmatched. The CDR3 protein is CASRPTGEGAGVPYEQYF. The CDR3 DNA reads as TGCGCCAGCAGGCCGACCGGGGAGGGAGCGGGAGTACCCTACGAGCAGTACTTC.

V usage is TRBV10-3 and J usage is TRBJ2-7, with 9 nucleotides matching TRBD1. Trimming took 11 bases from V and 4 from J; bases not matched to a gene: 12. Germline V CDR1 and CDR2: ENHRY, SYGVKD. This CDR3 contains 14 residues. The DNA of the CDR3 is TGTGCCTCAGAGGTGGGGACAGGGAGGTACGAGCAGTACTTC. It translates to CASEVGTGRYEQYF.

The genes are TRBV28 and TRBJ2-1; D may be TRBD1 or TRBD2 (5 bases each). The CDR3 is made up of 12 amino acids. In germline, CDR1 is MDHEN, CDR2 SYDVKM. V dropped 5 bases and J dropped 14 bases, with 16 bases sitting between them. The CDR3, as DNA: TGTGCCAGCAGTCAGGACCGGGACCTTAAGTTCTTC. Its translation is CASSQDRDLKFF. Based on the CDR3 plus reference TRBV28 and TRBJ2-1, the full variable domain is DVKVTQSSRYLVKRTGEKVFLECVQDMDHENMFWYRQDPGLGLRLIYFSYDVKMKEKGDIPEGYSVSREKKERFSLILESASTNQTSMYLCASSQDRDLKFFGPGTRLTVL.

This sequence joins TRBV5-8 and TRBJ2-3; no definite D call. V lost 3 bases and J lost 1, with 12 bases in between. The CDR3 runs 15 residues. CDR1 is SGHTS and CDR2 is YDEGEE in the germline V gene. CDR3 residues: CASSSKGYGTDTQYF. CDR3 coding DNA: TGTGCCAGCAGCTCTAAAGGGTATGGCACAGATACGCAGTATTTT.

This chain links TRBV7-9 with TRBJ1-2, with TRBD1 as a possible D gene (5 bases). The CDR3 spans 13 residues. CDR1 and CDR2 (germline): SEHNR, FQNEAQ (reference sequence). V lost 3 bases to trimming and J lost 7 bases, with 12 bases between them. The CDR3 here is CASSFQGWRGYTF. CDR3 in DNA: TGTGCCAGCAGCTTCCAGGGATGGCGTGGCTACACCTTC.

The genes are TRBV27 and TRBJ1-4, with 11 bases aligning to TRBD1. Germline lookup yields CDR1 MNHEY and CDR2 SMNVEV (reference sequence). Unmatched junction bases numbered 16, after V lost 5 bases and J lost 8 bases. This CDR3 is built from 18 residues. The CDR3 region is CASSALDRGRPSGEKLFF. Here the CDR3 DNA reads TGTGCCAGCAGTGCCCTGGACAGGGGGCGTCCCTCCGGGGAAAAACTGTTTTTT. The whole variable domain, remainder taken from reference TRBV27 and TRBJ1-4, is EAQVTQNPRYLITVTGKKLTVTCSQNMNHEYMSWYRQDPGLGLRQIYYSMNVEVTDKGDVPEGYKVSRKEKRNFPLILESPSPNQTSLYFCASSALDRGRPSGEKLFFGSGTQLSVL.

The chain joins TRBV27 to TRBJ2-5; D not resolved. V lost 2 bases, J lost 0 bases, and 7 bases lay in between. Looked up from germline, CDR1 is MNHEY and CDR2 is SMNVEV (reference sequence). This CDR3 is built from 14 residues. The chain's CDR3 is CASSLVPYQETQYF. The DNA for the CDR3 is TGTGCCAGCAGTTTAGTACCGTACCAAGAGACCCAGTACTTC.

CDR3 in amino acids: CASSQGPDTQYF. The CDR3 coding sequence is TGTGCCAGCAGCCAGGGTCCGGATACGCAGTATTTT. The rearrangement joins TRBV3-1 (or the pseudogene TRBV3-2) to TRBJ2-3; D not resolved. Germline loops: CDR1 LGHDT, CDR2 YNNKEL (reference sequence). The CDR3 loop spans 12 amino acids. The V end was cut by 3 bases, the J end by 6 bases, with 7 bases between.

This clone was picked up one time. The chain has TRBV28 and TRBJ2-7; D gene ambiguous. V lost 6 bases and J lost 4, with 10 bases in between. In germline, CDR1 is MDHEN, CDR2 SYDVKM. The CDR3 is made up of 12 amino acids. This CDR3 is CASSQVPYEQYF. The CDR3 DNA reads TGTGCCAGCAGCCAGGTCCCATACGAGCAGTACTTC.

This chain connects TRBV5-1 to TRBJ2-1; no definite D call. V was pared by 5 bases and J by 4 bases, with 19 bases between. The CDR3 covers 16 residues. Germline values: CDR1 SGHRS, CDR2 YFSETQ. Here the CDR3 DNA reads TGCGCCAGCAGTTCGGGTGGGTCAGAGCAATACAATGAGCAGTTCTTC. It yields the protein CASSSGGSEQYNEQFF.

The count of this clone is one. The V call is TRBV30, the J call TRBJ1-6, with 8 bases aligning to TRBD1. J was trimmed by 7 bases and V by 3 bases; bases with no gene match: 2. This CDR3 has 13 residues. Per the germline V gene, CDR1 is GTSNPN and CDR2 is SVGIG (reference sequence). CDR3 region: CAWRGQVNSPLHF. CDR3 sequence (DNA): TGTGCCTGGAGGGGACAGGTGAATTCACCCCTCCACTTT.

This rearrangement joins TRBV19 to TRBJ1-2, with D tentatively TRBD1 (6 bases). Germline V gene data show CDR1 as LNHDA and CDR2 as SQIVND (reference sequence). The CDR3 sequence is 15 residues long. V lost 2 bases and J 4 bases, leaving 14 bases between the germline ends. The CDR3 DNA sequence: TGTGCCAGTAGTATACGGCCAGGGGAGGTCTATGGCTACACCTTC. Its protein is CASSIRPGEVYGYTF.

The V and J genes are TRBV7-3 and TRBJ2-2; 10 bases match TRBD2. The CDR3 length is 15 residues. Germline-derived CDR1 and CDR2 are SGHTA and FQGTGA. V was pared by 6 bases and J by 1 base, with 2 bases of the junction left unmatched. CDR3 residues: CASRSSGGNTGELFF. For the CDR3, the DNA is TGTGCCAGCAGGTCTAGCGGGGGGAACACCGGGGAGCTGTTTTTT.

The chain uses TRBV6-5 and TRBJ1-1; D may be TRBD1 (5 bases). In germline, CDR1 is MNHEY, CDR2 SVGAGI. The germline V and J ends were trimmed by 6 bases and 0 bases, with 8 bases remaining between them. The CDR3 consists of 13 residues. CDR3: CASRGTVNTEAFF. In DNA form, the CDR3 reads TGTGCCAGCAGGGGGACGGTGAACACTGAAGCTTTCTTT.

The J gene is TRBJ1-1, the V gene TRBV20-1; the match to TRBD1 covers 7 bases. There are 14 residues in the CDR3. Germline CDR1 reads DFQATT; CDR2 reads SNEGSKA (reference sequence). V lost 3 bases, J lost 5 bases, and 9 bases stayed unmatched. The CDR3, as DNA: TGCAGTGCTAGTTTAAGGGACAGATGGACTGAAGCTTTCTTT. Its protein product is CSASLRDRWTEAFF.

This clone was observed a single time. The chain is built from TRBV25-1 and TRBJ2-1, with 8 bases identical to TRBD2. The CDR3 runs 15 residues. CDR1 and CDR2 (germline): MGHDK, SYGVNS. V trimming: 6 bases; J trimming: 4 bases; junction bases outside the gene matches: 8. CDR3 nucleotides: TGTGCCAGCAGCCAACGGGAGGGGACATACAATGAGCAGTTCTTC. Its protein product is CASSQREGTYNEQFF.

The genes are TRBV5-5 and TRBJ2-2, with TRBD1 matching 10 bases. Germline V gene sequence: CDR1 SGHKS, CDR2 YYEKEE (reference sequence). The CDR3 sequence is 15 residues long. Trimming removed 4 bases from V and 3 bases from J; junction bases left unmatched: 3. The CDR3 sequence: CASSRQGADTGELFF. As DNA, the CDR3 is TGTGCCAGCAGCCGACAGGGGGCGGACACCGGGGAGCTGTTTTTT.

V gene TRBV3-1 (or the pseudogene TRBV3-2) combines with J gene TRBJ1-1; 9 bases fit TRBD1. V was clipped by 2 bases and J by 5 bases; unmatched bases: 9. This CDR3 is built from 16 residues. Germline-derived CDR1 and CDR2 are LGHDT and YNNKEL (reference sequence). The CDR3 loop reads CASSQLPGQGWTEAFF. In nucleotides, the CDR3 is TGTGCCAGCAGCCAACTACCGGGACAGGGATGGACTGAAGCTTTCTTT.

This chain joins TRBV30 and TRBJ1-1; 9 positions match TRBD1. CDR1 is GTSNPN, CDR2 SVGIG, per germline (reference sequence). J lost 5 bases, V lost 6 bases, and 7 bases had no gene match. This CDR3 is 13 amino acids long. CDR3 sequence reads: CACHRGRETEAFF. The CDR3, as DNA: TGTGCCTGCCACAGGGGGCGAGAGACTGAAGCTTTCTTT.